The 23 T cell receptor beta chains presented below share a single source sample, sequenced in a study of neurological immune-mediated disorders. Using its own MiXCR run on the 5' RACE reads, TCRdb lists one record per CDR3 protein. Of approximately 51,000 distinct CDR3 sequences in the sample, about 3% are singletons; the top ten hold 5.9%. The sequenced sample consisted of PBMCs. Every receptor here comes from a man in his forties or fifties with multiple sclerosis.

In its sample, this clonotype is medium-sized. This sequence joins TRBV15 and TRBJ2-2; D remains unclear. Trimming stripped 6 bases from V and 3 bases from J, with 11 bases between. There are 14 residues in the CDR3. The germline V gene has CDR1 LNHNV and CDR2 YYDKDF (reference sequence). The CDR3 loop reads CATRTGKDTGELFF. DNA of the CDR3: TGTGCCACCAGGACTGGGAAGGACACCGGGGAGCTGTTTTTT.

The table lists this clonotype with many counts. CDR3: CSVARTGNGEQFF. The CDR3 DNA sequence: TGCAGCGTCGCCCGGACTGGGAACGGAGAGCAGTTCTTC. The genes are TRBV29-1 and TRBJ2-1, with a possible D match to TRBD2 (5 bases). This CDR3 has 13 residues. V was trimmed by 6 bases and J by 10 bases, leaving 19 bases between them. From germline, CDR1 is SQVTM and CDR2 ANQGSEA.

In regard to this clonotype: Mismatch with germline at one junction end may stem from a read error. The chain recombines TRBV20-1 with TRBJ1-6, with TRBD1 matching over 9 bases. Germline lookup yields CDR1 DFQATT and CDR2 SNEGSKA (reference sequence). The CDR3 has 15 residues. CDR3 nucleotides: TGCAGTGCTCCGGGACAGGGAACGGATAATTCACCCCTCAACTTT. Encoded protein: CSAPGQGTDNSPLNF.

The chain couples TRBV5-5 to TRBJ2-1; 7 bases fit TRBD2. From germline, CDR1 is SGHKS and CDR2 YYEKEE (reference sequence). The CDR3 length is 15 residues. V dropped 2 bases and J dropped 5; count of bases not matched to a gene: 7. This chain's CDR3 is CASSFTGGRDNEQFF. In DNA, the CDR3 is TGTGCCAGCAGCTTTACGGGGGGAAGGGACAATGAGCAGTTCTTC. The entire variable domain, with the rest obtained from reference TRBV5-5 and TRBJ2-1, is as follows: DAGVTQSPTHLIKTRGQQVTLRCSPISGHKSVSWYQQVLGQGPQFIFQYYEKEERGRGNFPDRFSARQFPNYSSELNVNALLLGDSALYLCASSFTGGRDNEQFFGPGTRLTVL.

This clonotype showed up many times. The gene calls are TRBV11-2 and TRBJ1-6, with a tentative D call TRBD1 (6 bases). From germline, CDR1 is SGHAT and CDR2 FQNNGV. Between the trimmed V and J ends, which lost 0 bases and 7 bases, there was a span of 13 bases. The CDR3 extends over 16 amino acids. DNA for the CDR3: TGTGCCAGCAGCTTAGAATGGGGGGCGCAAAATTCACCCCTCCACTTT. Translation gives CASSLEWGAQNSPLHF.

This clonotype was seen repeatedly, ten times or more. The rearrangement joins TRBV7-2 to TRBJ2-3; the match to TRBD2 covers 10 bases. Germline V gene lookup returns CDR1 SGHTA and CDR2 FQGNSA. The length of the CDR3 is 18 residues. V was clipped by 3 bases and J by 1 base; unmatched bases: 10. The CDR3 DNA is TGTGCCAGCAGCTTGACCGTCACCGGGACTAGCGGCACAGATACGCAGTATTTT. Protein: CASSLTVTGTSGTDTQYF.

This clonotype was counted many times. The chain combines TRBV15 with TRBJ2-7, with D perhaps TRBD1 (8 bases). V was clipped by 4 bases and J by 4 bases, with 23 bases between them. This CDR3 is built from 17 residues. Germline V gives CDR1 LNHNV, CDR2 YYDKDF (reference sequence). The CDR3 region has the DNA TGTGCCACCAGCAACCCGGCGGGGGACAGGCACATATACGAGCAGTACTTC. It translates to CATSNPAGDRHIYEQYF.

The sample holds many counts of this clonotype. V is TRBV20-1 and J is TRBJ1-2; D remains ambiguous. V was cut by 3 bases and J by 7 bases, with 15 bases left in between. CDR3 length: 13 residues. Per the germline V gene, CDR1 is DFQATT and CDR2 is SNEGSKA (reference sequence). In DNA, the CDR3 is TGCAGTGCTAGGTCTAGGGATAAAAGTGGCTACACCTTC. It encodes CSARSRDKSGYTF.

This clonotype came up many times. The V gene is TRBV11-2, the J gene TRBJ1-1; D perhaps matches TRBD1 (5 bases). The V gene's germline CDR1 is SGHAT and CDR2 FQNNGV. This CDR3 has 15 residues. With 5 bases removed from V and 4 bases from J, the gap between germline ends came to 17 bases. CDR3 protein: CASSNRTSSPTEAFF. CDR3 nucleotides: TGTGCCAGCAGCAACCGGACATCTTCCCCCACTGAAGCTTTCTTT.

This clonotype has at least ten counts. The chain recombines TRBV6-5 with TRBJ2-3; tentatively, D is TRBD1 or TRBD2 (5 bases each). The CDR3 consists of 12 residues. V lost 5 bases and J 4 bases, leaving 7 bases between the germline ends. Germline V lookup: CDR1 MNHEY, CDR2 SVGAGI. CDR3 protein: CASSRGADTQYF. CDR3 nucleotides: TGTGCCAGCAGTCGGGGCGCAGATACGCAGTATTTT.

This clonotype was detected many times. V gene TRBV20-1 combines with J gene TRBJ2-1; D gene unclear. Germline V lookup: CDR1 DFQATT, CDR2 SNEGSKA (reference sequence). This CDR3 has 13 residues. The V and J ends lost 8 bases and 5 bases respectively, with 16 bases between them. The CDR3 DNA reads TGCAGTCCGACGGTTTTGGGTGACAATGAGCAGTTCTTC. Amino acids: CSPTVLGDNEQFF.

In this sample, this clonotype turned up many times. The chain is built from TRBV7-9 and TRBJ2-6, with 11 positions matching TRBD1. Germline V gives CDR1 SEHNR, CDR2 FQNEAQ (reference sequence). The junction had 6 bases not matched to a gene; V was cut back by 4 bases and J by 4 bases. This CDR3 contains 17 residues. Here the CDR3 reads CASSYGQGARGANVLTF. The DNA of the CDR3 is TGTGCCAGCAGCTATGGACAGGGGGCGCGAGGGGCCAACGTCCTGACTTTC.

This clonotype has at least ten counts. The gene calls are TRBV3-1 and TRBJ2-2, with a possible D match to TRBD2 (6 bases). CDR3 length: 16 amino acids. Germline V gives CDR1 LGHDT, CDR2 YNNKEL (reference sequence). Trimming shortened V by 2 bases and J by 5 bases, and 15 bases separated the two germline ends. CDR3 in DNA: TGTGCCAGCAGCCAAAGCCCGTCCGGGGGTACCGGGGAGCTGTTTTTT. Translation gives CASSQSPSGGTGELFF.

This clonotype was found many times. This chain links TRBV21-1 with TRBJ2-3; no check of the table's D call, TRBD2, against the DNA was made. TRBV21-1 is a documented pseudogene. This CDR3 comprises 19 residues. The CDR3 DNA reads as TGTGCCAGCAGGAACTCACCACCCCCCTGCGGGGGGGCCTTAGATACGCAGTATTTT. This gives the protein CASRNSPPPCGGALDTQYF.

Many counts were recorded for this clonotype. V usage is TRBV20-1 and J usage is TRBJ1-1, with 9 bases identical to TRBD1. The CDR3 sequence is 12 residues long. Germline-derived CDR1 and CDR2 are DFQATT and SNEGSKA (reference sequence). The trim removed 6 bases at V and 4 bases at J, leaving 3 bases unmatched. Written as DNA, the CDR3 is TGCAGTGCACAGACAGGGGGCACTGAAGCTTTCTTT. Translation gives CSAQTGGTEAFF.

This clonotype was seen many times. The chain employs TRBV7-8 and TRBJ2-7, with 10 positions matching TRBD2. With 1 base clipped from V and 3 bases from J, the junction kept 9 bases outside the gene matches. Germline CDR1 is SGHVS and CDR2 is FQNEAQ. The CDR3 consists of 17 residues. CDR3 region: CASSLVMVAGGYYEQYF. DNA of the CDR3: TGTGCCAGCAGCTTAGTCATGGTAGCGGGGGGTTACTACGAGCAGTACTTC.

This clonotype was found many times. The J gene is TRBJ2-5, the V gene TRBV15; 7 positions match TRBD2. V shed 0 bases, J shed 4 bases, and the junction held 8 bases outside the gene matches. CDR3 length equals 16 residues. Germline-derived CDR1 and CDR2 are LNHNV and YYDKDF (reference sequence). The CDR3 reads CATSRDPLGGVETQYF. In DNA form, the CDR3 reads TGTGCCACCAGCAGAGATCCCTTGGGGGGGGTAGAGACCCAGTACTTC.

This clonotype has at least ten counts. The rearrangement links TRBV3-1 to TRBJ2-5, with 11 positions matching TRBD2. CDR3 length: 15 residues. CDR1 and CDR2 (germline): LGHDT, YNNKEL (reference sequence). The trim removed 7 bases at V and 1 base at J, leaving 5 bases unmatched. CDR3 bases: TGTGCCAGCATACTTAGCGGGGGGGTCCAAGAGACCCAGTACTTC. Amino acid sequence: CASILSGGVQETQYF.

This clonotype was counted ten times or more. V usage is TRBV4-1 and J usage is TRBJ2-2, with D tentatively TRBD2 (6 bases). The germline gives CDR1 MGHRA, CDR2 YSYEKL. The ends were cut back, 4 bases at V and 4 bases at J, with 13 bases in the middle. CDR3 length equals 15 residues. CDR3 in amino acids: CASSPPSVFTGELFF. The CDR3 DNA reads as TGCGCCAGCAGCCCTCCTAGCGTATTCACCGGGGAGCTGTTTTTT.

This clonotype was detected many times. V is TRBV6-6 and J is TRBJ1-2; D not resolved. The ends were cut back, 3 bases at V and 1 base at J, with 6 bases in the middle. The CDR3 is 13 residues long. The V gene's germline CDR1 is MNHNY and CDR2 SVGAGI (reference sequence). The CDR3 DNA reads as TGTGCCAGCAGTTATTTGGATAACTATGGCTACACCTTC. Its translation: CASSYLDNYGYTF.

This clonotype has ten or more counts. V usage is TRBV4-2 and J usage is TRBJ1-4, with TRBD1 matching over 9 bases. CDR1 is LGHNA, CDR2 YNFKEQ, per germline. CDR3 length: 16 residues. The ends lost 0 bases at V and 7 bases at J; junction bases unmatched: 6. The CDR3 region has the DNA TGTGCCAGCAGCCAAGACACAGGGGGCCCTGGTGAAAAACTGTTTTTT. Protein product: CASSQDTGGPGEKLFF.

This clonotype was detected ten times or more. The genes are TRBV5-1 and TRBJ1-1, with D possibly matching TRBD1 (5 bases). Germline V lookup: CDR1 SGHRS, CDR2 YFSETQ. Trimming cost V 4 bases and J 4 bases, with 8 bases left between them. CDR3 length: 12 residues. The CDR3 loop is CASSTDSTEAFF. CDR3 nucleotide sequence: TGCGCCAGCAGCACCGACAGCACTGAAGCTTTCTTT.

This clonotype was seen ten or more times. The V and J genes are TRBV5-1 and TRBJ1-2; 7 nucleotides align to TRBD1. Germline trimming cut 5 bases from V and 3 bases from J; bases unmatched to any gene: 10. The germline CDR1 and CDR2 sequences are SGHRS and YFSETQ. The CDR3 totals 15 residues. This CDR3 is CASSFGGGGDYGYTF. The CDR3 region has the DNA TGCGCCAGCAGTTTTGGAGGAGGGGGCGACTATGGCTACACCTTC.